The following is a T cell receptor beta chain sequence with its context. Its antigen is unknown. No base qualities exist here, and no much larger clone lies one base off it. The cohort was made up of 666 healthy bone marrow donors. At the time of sampling, all cohort members were nominally healthy, though unrecorded immune exposures were likely present. The donor tested CMV seronegative, placing the donor among the 300 to 400 seronegative members of the cohort. A peripheral blood sample was provided by each donor, and peripheral blood mononuclear cells were used for TCR beta sequencing. The Qiagen DNeasy Blood Extraction Kit was used to extract genomic DNA from the blood cell samples. The entry originates in a study of cytomegalovirus exposure and HLA in healthy donors (dated by TCRdb to about 2017). Study-level background: In an earlier analysis of about 560 of the donors, around 290 Gb of sequence data and some 120 million unique TCR beta sequences from some 170 million T cells were reported. An early release covering over 500 HLA-typed donors comprised about 320 gigabases of sequencing data and roughly 86 million unique TCR sequences. The genetic ancestry cluster associated with self-reported Caucasian donors included 65% to 90% of the roughly 390 genotyped donors. The study aimed to test whether signatures of past pathogen exposure could be identified by cataloging public T cell receptors. The study used immunosequencing to profile the T cell repertoires of 600 to 850 subjects and linked those repertoires to cytomegalovirus serostatus. Besides the first cohort of under 700 subjects, a separate validation cohort made up of 95 to 150 different subjects was used. High-throughput TCR immunosequencing, statistical association of individual TCRs with disease status, and machine learning were combined to predict cytomegalovirus infection status. To study patterns of TCR occurrence, a later analysis re-analyzed previously published TCR beta repertoires from under 750 donors and added high-resolution HLA genotyping. The later analysis used no new phenotypic data to find candidate immune exposures, relying instead on TCR beta sequences and their occurrence across donors. An earlier analysis of 587 of the donors used high-throughput TCR beta sequencing to judge whether each TCR beta V gene segment behaved as functional or pseudogenic. Donor age, sex, ethnicity and CMV serostatus were compiled together with the repertoire data. A later genetic analysis took genome-wide SNP genotypes for about three fifths of the 666 donors and used that subset as a discovery cohort. Every repertoire in the discovery cohort had been generated on one and the same sequencing platform. Both class I and class II loci were covered by HLA typing, at four-digit resolution. Typing coverage differed by locus: A, B, C, DRB1 and DQB1 were typed in roughly 620-630 donors, DQA1 in approximately 520, DPA1 in some 610, and DPB1 in 472. Because of strong linkage in the cohort, five DR-DQ haplotypes were treated as single units for association and clustering. On average, about 200,000 unique TCR beta nucleotide sequences were sequenced per donor among more than 350 genotyped donors of the cohort, with around 19% of those sequences being non-productive.

The germline V gene gives CDR1 as SNHLY and CDR2 as FYNNEI. Trimmed from V: 1 base; trimmed from J: 1 base; junction bases lacking a gene match: 9. The CDR3 covers 17 residues, taking in both the cysteine and the phenylalanine. Only the CDR3 DNA is retained, 51 bases long and in frame from the first base. Library preparation used the immunoSEQ multiplex PCR assay. A mixture of 60 forward primers for TCR Vbeta segments and 13 reverse primers for TCR Jbeta segments was used in the multiplex PCR. The CDR3 region of rearranged TCR beta genes was amplified from genomic DNA by a multiplex PCR assay. The Illumina HiSeq System was used to sequence the amplified TCR beta libraries as 87-base-pair reads. The paper's data handling went like this. Across the 666 repertoires, a later analysis counted tens of millions of unique TCR beta chains, roughly 11 million of which were shared by at least two donors. Raw reads were error-corrected and collapsed into unique sequences by a nearest-neighbor algorithm in which closely related sequences were merged to remove PCR and sequencing errors. To assign V, D and J gene segments, CDR3 sequences were aligned to IMGT reference sequences. For a sequence to be retained, a match of at least six nucleotides was required to both a V gene segment and a J gene segment. A rearrangement was called productive if the CDR3 had no stop codons and remained in frame with V and J, and every other rearrangement was called non-productive. Following IMGT convention, CDR3 was defined as the stretch from the second conserved V-encoded cysteine to the conserved J-encoded phenylalanine. In an earlier analysis of more than 550 of the donors, sequences lacking an unambiguous match to a single V gene segment were excluded. An earlier analysis of a few hundred of the donors called V segments functional above 56.7% productive rearrangements and segregating when the between-donor standard deviation exceeded 5%. A statistical classification framework was built for diagnosing cytomegalovirus status from the catalog of TCR beta chain sequences. In a later analysis, V and J genes were assigned by comparing TCR nucleotide sequences against IMGT/GENE-DB human TR gene sequences. The TCRdist pipeline was used in a later analysis to assign CDR3 sequences and most-parsimonious VDJ recombination scenarios. In a later analysis, each TCR beta chain was defined by its CDR3 amino acid sequence together with its V-gene family, and reads without a unique V-gene family were excluded. In a later analysis, 550 to 650 highly shared, low-generation-probability nucleotide sequences were removed to address suspected cross-contamination and a sequencing artifact. In a later analysis, a clonal expansion index for each public chain was calculated from normalized within-repertoire ranks of inferred template counts. In a later analysis, generation probabilities were computed using a VDJ recombination model fitted to out-of-frame rearrangements, and the results were checked against IGoR. A later analysis scored TCR-TCR, TCR-HLA and TCR-CMV co-occurrence with hypergeometric tests, applying a repertoire-size bias correction to TCR pairs. In a later analysis, false discovery rates were estimated by permuting HLA or CMV assignments 20 times. In a later analysis, co-occurring TCRs were grouped with DBSCAN, and TCRdist sequence similarity was added when clustering was performed within HLA-allele-positive subsets. Repertoires with fewer than 30,000 or more than 120,000 public chains, plus five repertoires with anomalous nucleotide sharing, were excluded from co-occurrence clustering. TCRdb limited this immuneACCESS table to in-frame rearrangements with V and J called. A share of clones is missing; checked studies link under half to unresolved V genes, and the rest is unexplained. V, J and clone size were drawn from that table, and D and trimming were deduced from the DNA. This sample has approximately 190,000 clones in its table, and approximately 90% of those were observed once. The top ten clonotypes cover around 1% of the sample.

What the authors observed across the whole study: Most TCR sequences were seen in very few donors, while some public TCRs were found in many individuals. Linkage disequilibrium might explain the correlated functional status among segregating V segments, but an unknown experimental factor could not be ruled out. Because HLA typing was missing for some donors at each locus, association tests included only the typed subset. For the cohort, immune exposure information was limited to CMV serostatus. In vitro tests confirmed that a few of the cytomegalovirus-associated TCR beta chains recognize cytomegalovirus antigens. A later genetic analysis associated a missense DCLRE1C variant with V-gene and J-gene trimming of TCR beta chains, and an independent cohort replicated the association. A later analysis found that HLA-associated TCR beta chains were more clonally expanded and had lower generation probabilities than equally common non-associated chains. Only TCR beta chains were sequenced in this cohort, and the absence of alpha or paired-chain data limited detectable features. In a later analysis, most CMV-associated TCR beta chains were found to appear HLA-restricted, with HLA associations seemingly driven largely by CMV exposure. The presence/absence analyses assumed that sequencing depth was roughly uniform across donors, and that assumption may not be true. According to a later analysis, parvovirus B19, influenza, CMV and Epstein-Barr virus appeared linked to several top co-occurrence clusters. Assigning TCR associations to individual alleles was difficult when HLA alleles, especially DR and DQ, strongly co-occurred. In an earlier analysis of some 500 of the donors, most TCR beta V segments appeared in productive rearrangements about 87% or about 30% of the time, broadly matching IMGT annotations. According to the authors, the approach could potentially be generalized to other disease states and immunological phenotypes. The classifier was reported to diagnose cytomegalovirus status with high specificity and sensitivity in both the original and validation cohorts. A cluster of highly shared sequence variants was judged likely to represent a technical artifact of the sequencing pipeline. In the study, 150 to 200 TCR beta chains were listed as associated with cytomegalovirus. In a later analysis, 16,951 TCR beta sequences were associated with specific HLA alleles at a false discovery rate of 0.05. Some IMGT-functional V segments, including TRBV6-2 and TRBV6-3, could not be distinguished by the 87-base-pair reads and were therefore excluded. Because counts were too low, roughly 17 rarely observed V segments, including chromosome 9 orphons, were left out of the earlier analysis of about 500 of the donors. A later genetic analysis reported fewer N-insertions in productive TCRs among donors in an Asian-associated ancestry cluster than the 666-donor mean. In a later analysis, the rate of TCR association differed among HLA loci, with DRB1 alleles having the most associated TCRs and HLA-C alleles having the fewest. A further reported finding was that TCR beta sequences accurately predicted the HLA-A and HLA-B alleles for most subjects in the first cohort.

This sequence originates from a boy aged 2 to 10 in good health and CMV-seronegative. The rearrangement combines TRBV2 with TRBJ2-5, and 7 junction bases match TRBD1. Sequenced input: PBMCs. This receptor has the CDR3 CASSEEGARTGQETQYF. The DNA is TGTGCCAGCAGTGAAGAGGGGGCAAGGACAGGCCAAGAGACCCAGTACTTC.